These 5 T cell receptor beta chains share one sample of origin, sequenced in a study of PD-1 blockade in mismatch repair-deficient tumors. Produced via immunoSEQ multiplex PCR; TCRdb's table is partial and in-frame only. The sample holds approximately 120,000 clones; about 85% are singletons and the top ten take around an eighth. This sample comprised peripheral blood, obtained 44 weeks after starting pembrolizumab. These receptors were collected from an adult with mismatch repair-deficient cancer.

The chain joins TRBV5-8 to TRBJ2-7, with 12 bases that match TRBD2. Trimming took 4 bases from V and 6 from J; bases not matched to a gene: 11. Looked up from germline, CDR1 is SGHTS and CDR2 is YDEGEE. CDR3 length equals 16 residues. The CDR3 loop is CASSVRGLAGYGEQYF. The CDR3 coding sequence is TGTGCCAGCAGCGTTCGTGGACTAGCGGGATATGGCGAGCAGTACTTC.

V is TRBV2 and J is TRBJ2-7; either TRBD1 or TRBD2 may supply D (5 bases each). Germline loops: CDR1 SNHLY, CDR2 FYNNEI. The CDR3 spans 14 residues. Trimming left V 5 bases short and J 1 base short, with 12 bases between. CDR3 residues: CASSRDGPSYEQYF. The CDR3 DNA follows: TGTGCCAGCAGTCGGGACGGACCTTCCTACGAGCAGTACTTC. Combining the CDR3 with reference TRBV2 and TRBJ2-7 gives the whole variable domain EPEVTQTPSHQVTQMGQEVILRCVPISNHLYFYWYRQILGQKVEFLVSFYNNEISEKSEIFDDQFSVERPDGSNFTLKIRSTKLEDSAMYFCASSRDGPSYEQYFGPGTRLTVT.

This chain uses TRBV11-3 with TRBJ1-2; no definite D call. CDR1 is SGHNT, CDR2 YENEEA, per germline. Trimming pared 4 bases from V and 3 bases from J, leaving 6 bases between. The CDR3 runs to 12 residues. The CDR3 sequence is CASSSADYGYTF. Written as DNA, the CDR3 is TGTGCCAGCAGCTCCGCGGACTATGGCTACACCTTC.

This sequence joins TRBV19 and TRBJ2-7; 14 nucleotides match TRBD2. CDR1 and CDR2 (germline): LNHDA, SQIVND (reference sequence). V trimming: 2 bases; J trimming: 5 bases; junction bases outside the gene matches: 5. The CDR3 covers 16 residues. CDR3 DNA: TGTGCCAGTAGTATATTTGGGACTAGCGGGAGTAACGAGCAGTACTTC. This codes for CASSIFGTSGSNEQYF.

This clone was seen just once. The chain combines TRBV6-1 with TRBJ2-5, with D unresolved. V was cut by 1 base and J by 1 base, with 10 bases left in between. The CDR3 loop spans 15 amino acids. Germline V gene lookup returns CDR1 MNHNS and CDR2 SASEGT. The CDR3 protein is CASSEGGHSQETQYF. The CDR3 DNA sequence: TGTGCCAGCAGTGAAGGCGGTCACAGCCAAGAGACCCAGTACTTC.